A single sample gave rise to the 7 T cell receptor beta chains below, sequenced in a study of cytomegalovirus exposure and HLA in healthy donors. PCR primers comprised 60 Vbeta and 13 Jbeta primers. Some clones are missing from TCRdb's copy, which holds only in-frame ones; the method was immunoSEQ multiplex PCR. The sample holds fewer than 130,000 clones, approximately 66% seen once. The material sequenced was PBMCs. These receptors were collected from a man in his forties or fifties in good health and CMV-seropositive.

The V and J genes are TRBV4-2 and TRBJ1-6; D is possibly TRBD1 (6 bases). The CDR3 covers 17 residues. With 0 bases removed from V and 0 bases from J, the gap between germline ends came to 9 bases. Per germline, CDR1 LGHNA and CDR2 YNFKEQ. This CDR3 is CASSQDLRGSYNSPLHF. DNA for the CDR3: TGTGCCAGCAGCCAAGACCTCAGGGGCTCCTATAATTCACCCCTCCACTTT.

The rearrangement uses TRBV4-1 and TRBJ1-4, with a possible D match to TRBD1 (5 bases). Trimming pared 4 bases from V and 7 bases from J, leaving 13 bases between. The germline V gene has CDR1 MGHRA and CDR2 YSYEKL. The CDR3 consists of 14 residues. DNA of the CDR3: TGCGCCAGCAGCCCCCCCGGGGGTGGTGAAAAACTGTTTTTT. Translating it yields CASSPPGGGEKLFF.

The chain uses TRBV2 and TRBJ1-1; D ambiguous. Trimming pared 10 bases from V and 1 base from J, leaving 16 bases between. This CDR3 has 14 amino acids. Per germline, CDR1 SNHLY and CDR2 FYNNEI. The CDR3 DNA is TGTGCCACGTATACCCTAAGACAGAACACTGAAGCTTTCTTT. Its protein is CATYTLRQNTEAFF.

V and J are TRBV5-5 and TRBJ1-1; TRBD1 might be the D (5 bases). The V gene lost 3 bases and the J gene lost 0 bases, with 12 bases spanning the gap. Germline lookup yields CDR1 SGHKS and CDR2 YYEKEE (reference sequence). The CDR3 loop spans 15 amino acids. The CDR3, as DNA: TGTGCCAGCAGCTGGAGTTCCAGGGTGAACACTGAAGCTTTCTTT. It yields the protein CASSWSSRVNTEAFF. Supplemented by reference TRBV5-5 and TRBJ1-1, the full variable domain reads DAGVTQSPTHLIKTRGQQVTLRCSPISGHKSVSWYQQVLGQGPQFIFQYYEKEERGRGNFPDRFSARQFPNYSSELNVNALLLGDSALYLCASSWSSRVNTEAFFGQGTRLTVV.

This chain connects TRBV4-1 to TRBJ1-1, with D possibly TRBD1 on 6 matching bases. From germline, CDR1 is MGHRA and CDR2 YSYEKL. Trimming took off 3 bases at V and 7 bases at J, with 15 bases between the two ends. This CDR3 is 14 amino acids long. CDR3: CASSQQQGLGEAFF. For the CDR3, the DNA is TGCGCCAGCAGCCAGCAACAGGGTTTAGGTGAAGCTTTCTTT.

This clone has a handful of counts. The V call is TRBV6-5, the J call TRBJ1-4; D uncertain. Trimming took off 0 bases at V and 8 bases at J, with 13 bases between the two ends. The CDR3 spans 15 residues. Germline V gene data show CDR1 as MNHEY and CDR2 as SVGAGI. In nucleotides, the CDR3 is TGTGCCAGCAGTTACTCAACGGCGGCGAGGGAAAAACTGTTTTTT. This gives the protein CASSYSTAAREKLFF.

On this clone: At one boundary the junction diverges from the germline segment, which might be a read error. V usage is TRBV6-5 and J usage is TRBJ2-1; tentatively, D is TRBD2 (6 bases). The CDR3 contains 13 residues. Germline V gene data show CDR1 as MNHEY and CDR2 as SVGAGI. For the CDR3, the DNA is TGTGCCGGCAGTTTTTCGACTAGAGCTGAGCAGTTCTTC. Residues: CAGSFSTRAEQFF.